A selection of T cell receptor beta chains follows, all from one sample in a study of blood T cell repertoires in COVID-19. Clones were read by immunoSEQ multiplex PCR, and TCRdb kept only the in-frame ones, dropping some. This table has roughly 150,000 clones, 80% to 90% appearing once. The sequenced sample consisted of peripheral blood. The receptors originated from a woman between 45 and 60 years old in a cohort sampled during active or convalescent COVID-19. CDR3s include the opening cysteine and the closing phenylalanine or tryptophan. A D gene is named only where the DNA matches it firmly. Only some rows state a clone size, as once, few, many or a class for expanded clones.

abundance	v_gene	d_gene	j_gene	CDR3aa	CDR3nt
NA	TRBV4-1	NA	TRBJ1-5	CASSQLRINQPQHF	TGCGCCAGCAGCCAACTCAGGATCAATCAGCCCCAGCATTTT
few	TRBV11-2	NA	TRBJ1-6	CASSLVGTSHNNSPLHF	TGTGCCAGCAGCTTAGTGGGGACAAGCCATAATAATTCACCCCTCCACTTT
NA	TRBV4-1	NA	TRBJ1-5	CASSQEMSGDGQPQHF	TGCGCCAGCAGCCAAGAGATGAGCGGGGATGGGCAGCCCCAGCATTTT
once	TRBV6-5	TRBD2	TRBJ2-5	CASSPGLARETQYF	TGTGCCAGCAGTCCCGGACTAGCCCGGGAGACCCAGTACTTC
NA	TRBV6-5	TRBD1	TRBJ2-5	CASRGQGGMETQYF	TGTGCCAGCAGGGGACAGGGAGGAATGGAGACCCAGTACTTC
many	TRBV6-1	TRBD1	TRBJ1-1	CASSEISGQGDTEAFF	TGTGCCAGCAGTGAGATATCTGGACAGGGTGACACTGAAGCTTTCTTT
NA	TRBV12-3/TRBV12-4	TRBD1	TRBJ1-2	CASSHDRGGGYTF	TGTGCCAGCAGCCATGACAGGGGTGGTGGCTACACCTTC
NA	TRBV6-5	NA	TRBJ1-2	CASRDSGTNYGYTF	TGTGCCAGCAGAGACTCCGGGACTAATTATGGCTACACCTTC
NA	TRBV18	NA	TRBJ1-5	CASSPLEGNQPQHF	TGTGCCAGCTCACCACTGGAGGGCAATCAGCCCCAGCATTTT
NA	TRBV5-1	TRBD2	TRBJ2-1	CASSLRGDFNEQFF	TGCGCCAGCAGCTTGCGGGGGGACTTCAATGAGCAGTTCTTC
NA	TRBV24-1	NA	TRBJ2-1	CATSDTNREGEQFF	TGTGCCACCAGTGACACAAACAGGGAGGGTGAGCAGTTCTTC
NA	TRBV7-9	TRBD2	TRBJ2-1	CASSLLAAVSYNEQFF	TGTGCCAGCAGCTTACTAGCGGCTGTCTCCTACAATGAGCAGTTCTTC
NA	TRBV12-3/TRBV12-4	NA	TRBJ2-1	CASSLRAAEQFF	TGTGCCAGCAGTTTAAGAGCGGCTGAGCAGTTCTTC
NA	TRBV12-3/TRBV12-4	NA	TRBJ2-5	CASRGEETQYF	TGTGCCAGCAGGGGCGAAGAGACCCAGTACTTC
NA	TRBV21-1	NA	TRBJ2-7	CASSGKTGQLYEQYF	TGTGCCAGCAGCGGGAAAACGGGACAGCTCTACGAGCAGTACTTC
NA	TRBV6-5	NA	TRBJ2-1	CASLRGFEQFF	TGTGCCAGCCTACGCGGGTTCGAGCAGTTCTTC
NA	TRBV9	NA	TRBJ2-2	CASSVQNTGELFF	TGTGCCAGCAGCGTACAGAACACCGGGGAGCTGTTTTTT
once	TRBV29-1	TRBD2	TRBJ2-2	CSVPSGGAGSSGELFF	TGCAGCGTACCTAGCGGGGGGGCCGGTTCGTCCGGGGAGCTGTTTTTT
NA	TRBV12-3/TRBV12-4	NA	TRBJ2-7	CASRRDTTYEQYF	TGTGCCAGCAGGAGGGACACCACCTACGAGCAGTACTTC
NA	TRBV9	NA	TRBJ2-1	CASSVTSSGYEQFF	TGTGCCAGCAGCGTAACTAGCAGTGGCTATGAGCAGTTCTTC
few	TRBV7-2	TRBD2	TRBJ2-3	CASSLEASGGAATDTQYF	TGTGCCAGCAGCTTAGAGGCTAGCGGGGGGGCGGCCACAGATACGCAGTATTTT
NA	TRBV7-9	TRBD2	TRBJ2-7	CASSLGLGGPSYEQYF	TGTGCCAGCAGCTTAGGGTTGGGAGGGCCCTCCTACGAGCAGTACTTC
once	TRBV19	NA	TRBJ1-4	CASSTRGRGRNEKLFF	TGTGCCAGTAGTACCCGGGGGAGGGGACGTAATGAAAAACTGTTTTTT
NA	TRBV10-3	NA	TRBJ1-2	CAITSGIGYGYTF	TGTGCCATCACCTCAGGAATTGGCTATGGCTACACCTTC
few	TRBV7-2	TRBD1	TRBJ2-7	CASSLETGGYEQYF	TGTGCCAGCAGCTTGGAGACAGGGGGCTACGAGCAGTACTTC
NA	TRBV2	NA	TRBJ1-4	CASMRGLGEKLFF	TGTGCCAGCATGCGAGGACTGGGTGAAAAACTGTTTTTT
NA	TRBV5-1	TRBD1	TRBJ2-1	CASSEGQGRDEQFF	TGCGCCAGCAGCGAAGGACAGGGAAGGGATGAGCAGTTCTTC
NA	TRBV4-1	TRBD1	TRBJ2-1	CASSLTGTGGSNEQFF	TGCGCCAGCAGCCTAACCGGGACAGGAGGGAGCAATGAGCAGTTCTTC
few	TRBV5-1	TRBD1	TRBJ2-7	CASSSGTGAYEQYF	TGCGCCAGCAGCTCCGGGACAGGGGCCTACGAGCAGTACTTC
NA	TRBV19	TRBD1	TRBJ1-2	CASTPSQWTGLNYGYTF	TGTGCCAGTACCCCTTCTCAGTGGACAGGCCTTAACTATGGCTACACCTTC
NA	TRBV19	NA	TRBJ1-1	CASSVGPQVQVEAFF	TGTGCCAGTAGTGTTGGCCCGCAAGTACAGGTTGAAGCTTTCTTT
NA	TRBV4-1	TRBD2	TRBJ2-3	CASSQVPGGSGTQYF	TGCGCCAGCAGCCAAGTTCCGGGGGGGTCGGGTACGCAGTATTTT
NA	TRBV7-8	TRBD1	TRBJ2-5	CASSLRQGRTQYF	TGTGCCAGCAGCCTCCGACAGGGGAGGACCCAGTACTTC
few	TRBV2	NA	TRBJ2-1	CASSPVVNEQFF	TGTGCCAGCAGTCCAGTGGTCAATGAGCAGTTCTTC
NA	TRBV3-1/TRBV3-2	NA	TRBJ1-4	CASSQDRGAGRRVEKLFF	TGTGCCAGCAGCCAAGACCGCGGGGCCGGGCGCCGCGTGGAAAAACTGTTTTTT
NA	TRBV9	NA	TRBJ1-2	CASSPRLWGDYGYTF	TGTGCCAGCAGCCCCAGGTTGTGGGGGGACTATGGCTACACCTTC
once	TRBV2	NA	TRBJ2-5	CASSEVGGGETQYF	TGTGCCAGCAGTGAAGTCGGGGGAGGCGAGACCCAGTACTTC
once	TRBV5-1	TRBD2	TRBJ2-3	CASSPLAGITDTQYF	TGCGCCAGCAGCCCCCTAGCGGGAATCACAGATACGCAGTATTTT
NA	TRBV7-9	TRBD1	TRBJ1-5	CASSLGDRGGNQPQHF	TGTGCCAGCAGCTTAGGGGACAGGGGAGGTAATCAGCCCCAGCATTTT
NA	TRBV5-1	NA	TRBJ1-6	CASSPGARGGSPLHF	TGCGCCAGCAGCCCTGGTGCCAGGGGTGGTTCACCCCTCCACTTT
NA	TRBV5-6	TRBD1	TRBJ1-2	CASSLRGRQGQNYGYTF	TGTGCCAGCAGCTTGAGAGGTAGACAGGGGCAGAACTATGGCTACACCTTC
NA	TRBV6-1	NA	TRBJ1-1	CASSDTGNTEAFF	TGTGCCAGCAGTGATACAGGGAACACTGAAGCTTTCTTT
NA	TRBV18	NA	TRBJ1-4	CASSPGQPATNEKLFF	TGTGCCAGCTCACCAGGACAGCCGGCAACTAATGAAAAACTGTTTTTT
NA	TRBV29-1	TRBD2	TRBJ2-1	CSGRLARNYNEQFF	TGCAGCGGGCGACTAGCGAGAAACTACAATGAGCAGTTCTTC
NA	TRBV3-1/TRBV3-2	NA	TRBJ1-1	CASSQVPGEAFF	TGTGCCAGCAGCCAAGTACCAGGCGAAGCTTTCTTT
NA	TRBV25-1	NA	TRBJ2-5	CASSESGALEAQYF	TGTGCCAGCAGTGAATCAGGGGCACTAGAGGCCCAGTACTTC
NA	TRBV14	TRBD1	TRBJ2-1	CASSQDRGAYNEQFF	TGTGCCAGCAGTCAGGACAGGGGAGCCTACAATGAGCAGTTCTTC